Described below is a single T cell receptor beta chain sequence and its context. This specimen belongs to a study of T cell changes during pregnancy in multiple sclerosis. The V and J ends lost 5 bases and 7 bases respectively, with 16 bases between them. This CDR3 comprises 13 residues. Germline V gives CDR1 SGHDT, CDR2 YYEEEE. Only in-frame clones appear in the TCRdb table, and some are missing; sequencing was by immunoSEQ multiplex PCR. The sample lists tens of thousands of clones, about 91% occurring once. The chain is built from TRBV5-6 and TRBJ2-7, with D possibly being TRBD2 (6 bases). The TCR was taken from a female donor with multiple sclerosis, enrolled in a pregnancy study. The sample in question was CD4+ T cells from peripheral blood mononuclear cells, obtained in the first trimester of pregnancy. The CDR3 sequence: CASRHGTSYEQYF. The CDR3 coding sequence is TGTGCCAGCAGACATGGAACTAGCTATGAGCAGTACTTC.